Listed below are T cell receptor beta chains from one sample, sequenced in a study of cytomegalovirus exposure and HLA in healthy donors. Some clones are missing from TCRdb's copy, which holds only in-frame ones; the method was immunoSEQ multiplex PCR. Found here are approximately 120,000 clones, about 81% of them singletons; the top ten hold 7.5% to 9.5%. Sequencing used PBMCs. The receptors were sampled from a woman in her forties or fifties in good health and CMV-seropositive. Each CDR3 is given with its conserved first and last residue. The order of the fields is V gene, clone size, D gene, J gene, CDR3 protein, CDR3 DNA. A D gene is named only where the DNA matches it firmly. Clone size appears in some rows only: once, few, many, or a class for an expanded clone.

TRBV7-2	-	-	TRBJ1-5	CASSLGTGKSNQPQHF	TGTGCCAGCAGCTTAGGTACAGGGAAAAGCAATCAGCCCCAGCATTTT
TRBV19	few	TRBD1	TRBJ2-7	CASSWTGESSYEQYF	TGTGCCAGTAGTTGGACAGGGGAAAGCTCCTACGAGCAGTACTTC
TRBV4-2	-	TRBD2	TRBJ2-1	CASSQDLAGGPGEQFF	TGTGCCAGCAGCCAAGATCTCGCGGGAGGGCCGGGTGAGCAGTTCTTC
TRBV2	-	-	TRBJ2-1	CASSVDWDNEQFF	TGTGCCAGCAGTGTTGACTGGGACAATGAGCAGTTCTTC
TRBV27	once	TRBD1	TRBJ1-2	CASSLGTGAGYTF	TGTGCCAGCAGTTTAGGGACAGGGGCTGGCTACACCTTC
TRBV7-9	-	-	TRBJ1-6	CASSLIRGQYNSPLHF	TGTGCCAGCAGCTTAATAAGGGGCCAGTATAATTCACCCCTCCACTTT
TRBV6-5	-	-	TRBJ1-2	CASSYSGQAGTVTF	TGTGCCAGCAGTTACTCTGGCCAGGCGGGGACTGTCACCTTC
TRBV5-4	-	TRBD1	TRBJ2-1	CASSTLTGGYEQFF	TGTGCCAGCAGCACACTAACAGGGGGCTATGAGCAGTTCTTC
TRBV13	few	-	TRBJ1-2	CASTPFGASNYGYTF	TGTGCCAGCACCCCGTTCGGAGCCTCTAACTATGGCTACACCTTC
TRBV6-5	-	-	TRBJ1-2	CASSPTAVYGYTF	TGTGCCAGCAGTCCGACAGCCGTCTATGGCTACACCTTC
TRBV5-6	-	-	TRBJ2-7	CASSLGSSYEQYF	TGTGCCAGCAGCTTGGGCAGCTCCTACGAGCAGTACTTC
TRBV29-1	-	-	TRBJ2-2	CSVSGNTGELFF	TGCAGCGTTAGCGGGAACACCGGGGAGCTGTTTTTT
TRBV7-9	-	-	TRBJ1-2	CASSSPGRNYGYTF	TGTGCCAGCAGCTCCCCCGGGAGGAACTATGGCTACACCTTC
TRBV7-2	-	-	TRBJ2-7	CASSSPTEQYF	TGTGCCAGCAGCTCCCCCACAGAGCAGTACTTC